This T cell receptor (beta chain) was sequenced in a study of cytomegalovirus exposure and HLA in healthy donors. V shed 0 bases and J 5 bases; nucleotides not matched to a gene: 11. The CDR3 length is 19 residues. Germline V gene sequence: CDR1 SGHRS, CDR2 YFSETQ. The primer mix had 60 Vbeta and 13 Jbeta primers. Measured with immunoSEQ multiplex PCR; TCRdb has only the in-frame clones, and not every one. The top ten clones hold roughly 1.6% of a sample with some 64,000 clones, 70% to 90% of them seen once. In nominal health when sampled, donors likely had unrecorded immune exposures nonetheless. A word on this clone: Its cognate antigen is unknown.

Points from the study as a whole: Fewer N-insertions (relative to the roughly 700-donor mean) were reportedly seen in an Asian-associated ancestry cluster in a later analysis.

The chain has TRBV5-1 and TRBJ2-1; 13 bases are shared with TRBD2. This receptor was taken from a man aged 30-40 years in good health and CMV-seropositive. The sample comprised PBMCs. The CDR3, as DNA: TGCGCCAGCAGCTTGGTTATTTTATTTGGGACTAGCGGGGACAATGAGCAGTTCTTC. Its protein is CASSLVILFGTSGDNEQFF.